These 21 T cell receptor beta chains came from one sample sequenced in a study of CXCR3-negative and CXCR3-positive naive CD8 T cells. All TRB cDNA libraries came from 5' RACE performed with UMI labels. TCRdb reprocessed the 5' RACE reads, with one entry per CDR3 protein and no DNA. This listing includes some 120,000 distinct CDR3 sequences. These receptors have no known antigen. The study, taken as a whole, reports: TRB CDR3s of CXCR3-positive naive cells were more hydrophobic than those of CXCR3-negative naive cells.

Material: naive CXCR3+ CD8+ T cells from blood. Subset defined: CD45RO-CCR7+CD27+CD95- naive CD8+ T cells expressing CXCR3 (TNR3+). The receptors here all came from a human donor in good health. Some clones in this sample may be carry-over from other donors' samples.

The rearrangement uses TRBV15 and TRBJ2-3; TCRdb picks TRBD2, but there is no DNA to check that call. The germline V gene encodes CDR1 LNHNV and CDR2 YYDKDF (reference sequence). This CDR3 comprises 15 residues. CDR3 residues: CATSRDVGEREPQYF.

The J gene is TRBJ2-5, the V gene TRBV10-3; TCRdb outputs TRBD1, but without DNA this stays unchecked. From germline, CDR1 is ENHRY and CDR2 SYGVKD. This CDR3 contains 15 residues. The CDR3 sequence is CAITTDRGLAETQYF.

The J gene is TRBJ1-1, the V gene TRBV23-1; as DNA is missing, the TRBD1 call by TCRdb cannot be tested. TRBV23-1 has ORF status, its function being uncertain. This CDR3 is built from 18 residues. This CDR3 reads CASSPPRQGEYMNTEAFF.

The chain uses TRBV9 and TRBJ1-4; TCRdb designates TRBD1, a call that cannot be tested without DNA. The CDR3 sequence is 14 residues long. Germline V CDR1 and CDR2: SGDLS, YYNGEE. The CDR3: CASSAQGLGEKLFF.

V gene TRBV7-3 combines with J gene TRBJ2-1; no DNA is available, so the TRBD1 call from TCRdb remains unchecked. The germline gives CDR1 SGHTA, CDR2 FQGTGA. The CDR3 is 14 amino acids. The CDR3 spells CASSSSGPGDEQFF.

The chain combines TRBV4-1 with TRBJ2-5; absent DNA, TCRdb's TRBD2 call cannot be checked. The CDR3 is 13 residues long. Germline CDR1 is MGHRA and CDR2 is YSYEKL. CDR3 loop: CASSQIAEETQYF.

J is TRBJ1-5 and V is TRBV28; the D call from TCRdb, TRBD1, cannot be confirmed without DNA. The CDR3 totals 17 residues. Germline V gene data show CDR1 as MDHEN and CDR2 as SYDVKM. CDR3 sequence reads: CASSFRTSAYSNQPQHF. The whole variable domain, remainder taken from reference TRBV28 and TRBJ1-5, is DVKVTQSSRYLVKRTGEKVFLECVQDMDHENMFWYRQDPGLGLRLIYFSYDVKMKEKGDIPEGYSVSREKKERFSLILESASTNQTSMYLCASSFRTSAYSNQPQHFGDGTRLSIL.

The chain carries TRBV12-5 and TRBJ2-1; the TCRdb call, TRBD1, lacks DNA for checking. This CDR3 is 15 amino acids long. Germline V gives CDR1 LGHNT, CDR2 FRNRAP. This chain's CDR3 is CASGTGQGWHNEQFF.

The V call is TRBV15, the J call TRBJ2-1; TCRdb indicates TRBD1, and absent DNA this call remains unverified. CDR3 length equals 16 residues. The germline CDR1 and CDR2 sequences are LNHNV and YYDKDF (reference sequence). The CDR3 here is CATSVGEGGGYNEQFF.

This chain joins TRBV7-9 and TRBJ2-5; absent DNA, TCRdb's TRBD1 call cannot be checked. Germline assignment: CDR1 SEHNR and CDR2 FQNEAQ (reference sequence). The CDR3 is 14 residues long. The chain's CDR3 is CASSLVQGQETQYF.

CDR3 residues: CASSFGDGNQPQHF. The genes are TRBV27 and TRBJ1-5; absent DNA, TCRdb's TRBD1 call cannot be checked. The germline CDR1 and CDR2 sequences are MNHEY and SMNVEV (reference sequence). The CDR3 is made up of 14 amino acids.

The V call is TRBV4-3, the J call TRBJ2-1; the D gene TCRdb calls, TRBD1, cannot be checked with no DNA. Germline assignment: CDR1 LGHNA and CDR2 YSLEER. The CDR3 length is 15 residues. This CDR3 reads CASSQEGESYNEQFF.

The rearrangement uses TRBV7-9 and TRBJ2-2. Per germline, CDR1 SEHNR and CDR2 FQNEAQ (reference sequence). CDR3 length equals 12 residues. CDR3 in amino acids: CASSGVSGELFF.

The chain uses TRBV5-1 and TRBJ2-3; lacking DNA, the TRBD2 call made by TCRdb goes unchecked. CDR1 is SGHRS and CDR2 is YFSETQ in the germline V gene. The CDR3 is 15 residues long. The CDR3 region is CASSSGLAEGDTQYF.

V gene TRBV6-5 combines with J gene TRBJ2-7; TCRdb proposes TRBD2, but this gene call is untestable without DNA. CDR1 and CDR2 from the germline V gene are MNHEY and SVGAGI. This CDR3 region has 15 residues. The CDR3 sequence: CASRELAGGVYEQYF.

This rearrangement joins TRBV29-1 to TRBJ1-1. The CDR3 length is 11 residues. From germline, CDR1 is SQVTM and CDR2 ANQGSEA. The CDR3 loop reads CSALFTTEAFF.

The chain employs TRBV19 and TRBJ2-1; no DNA is available, so the TRBD2 call from TCRdb remains unchecked. Germline CDR1 is LNHDA and CDR2 is SQIVND (reference sequence). The CDR3 has 14 amino acids. The CDR3 loop reads CASSIGGLVNEQFF.

The V gene is TRBV3-1, the J gene TRBJ2-1; the TCRdb D gene call, TRBD2, has no DNA to confirm it. Germline V gene sequence: CDR1 LGHDT, CDR2 YNNKEL (reference sequence). The CDR3 runs 17 residues. The CDR3 sequence: CASSPRRTSGPYNEQFF.

The chain links TRBV6-4 to TRBJ2-1. CDR3 length equals 14 residues. CDR1 is MRHNA and CDR2 is SNTAGT in the germline V gene. The CDR3 loop reads CASSAVNSYNEQFF.

The rearrangement links TRBV12-3 or TRBV12-4 to TRBJ2-7; absent DNA, TCRdb's TRBD1 call cannot be checked. The CDR3 spans 15 residues. This chain's CDR3 is CASSPSGTGDYEQYF.

This rearrangement joins TRBV29-1 to TRBJ1-1; TCRdb calls TRBD1, which cannot be checked without DNA. Germline loops: CDR1 SQVTM, CDR2 ANQGSEA. The CDR3 consists of 17 residues. CDR3 in amino acids: CSVEEKDRAGGNTEAFF.